Listed below are T cell receptor beta chains from one sample, sequenced in a study of cytomegalovirus exposure and HLA in healthy donors. The assay was immunoSEQ multiplex PCR, and TCRdb's table has in-frame clones only and misses some. The repertoire holds more than 60,000 clones, 85% to 90% seen once, with 1.7% in the top ten. Sample: PBMCs. Receptor source: a young woman in good health and CMV-seronegative. Each CDR3 is given with its conserved first and last residue. The D gene is left open where the match is weak. Size is stated for part of the rows, as once, few or many counts, or as a class when the clone is expanded.

clone_size	d_call	v_call	j_call	cdr3_aa	cdr3_nt
-	-	TRBV14	TRBJ1-6	CASSQVPGANSPLHF	TGTGCCAGCAGCCAAGTCCCAGGGGCAAATTCACCCCTCCACTTT
-	TRBD2	TRBV7-3	TRBJ2-7	CASSLLAGGPGEQYF	TGTGCCAGCAGCTTACTAGCGGGAGGGCCCGGCGAGCAGTACTTC
once	TRBD1	TRBV5-6	TRBJ1-1	CASSLGRTGTEAFF	TGTGCCAGCAGCTTGGGAAGGACAGGGACGGAAGCTTTCTTT
-	-	TRBV7-2	TRBJ2-6	CASSLQPTTSANVLTF	TGTGCCAGCAGCTTACAGCCGACAACATCGGCCAACGTCCTGACTTTC
-	-	TRBV7-9	TRBJ1-4	CASTRGGNEKLFF	TGTGCCAGCACCCGGGGGGGGAATGAAAAACTGTTTTTT
-	-	TRBV7-3	TRBJ1-6	CASRRPNSSYNSPLHF	TGTGCCAGCCGTCGGCCCAACAGCTCCTATAATTCACCCCTCCACTTT
-	-	TRBV9	TRBJ2-3	CASSAGYDGDTQYF	TGTGCCAGCAGCGCGGGGTATGACGGAGATACGCAGTATTTT
-	-	TRBV7-9	TRBJ2-1	CASIFRDEQFF	TGTGCCAGCATTTTCAGGGATGAGCAGTTCTTC
-	-	TRBV23-1	TRBJ2-6	CASRLSGTSPNSGANVLTF	TGCGCCAGCCGTCTCTCCGGGACATCGCCCAACTCTGGGGCCAACGTCCTGACTTTC
-	-	TRBV19	TRBJ1-3	CASSILSSGNTIYF	TGTGCCAGTAGTATACTGAGCTCTGGAAACACCATATATTTT
-	TRBD2	TRBV7-9	TRBJ2-5	CASSSSGLAGVETQYF	TGTGCCAGCAGCTCTTCGGGACTAGCGGGAGTTGAGACCCAGTACTTC
-	-	TRBV15	TRBJ1-1	CATSRAVNTEAFF	TGTGCCACCAGCAGAGCTGTGAACACTGAAGCTTTCTTT
-	TRBD1	TRBV11-3	TRBJ2-1	CASKGQGRYEQFF	TGTGCCAGCAAAGGACAGGGGAGATATGAGCAGTTCTTC
-	TRBD1	TRBV19	TRBJ2-5	CASSNGQGTKTQYF	TGTGCCAGTAGTAATGGACAGGGGACAAAGACCCAGTACTTC
-	-	TRBV5-1	TRBJ2-5	CASSPINRREETQYF	TGCGCCAGCAGCCCCATCAACCGACGGGAAGAGACCCAGTACTTC
-	TRBD2	TRBV30	TRBJ2-5	CACTSMGLAQETQYF	TGTGCCTGTACCTCCATGGGACTAGCCCAAGAGACCCAGTACTTC
-	-	TRBV11-2	TRBJ1-3	CASSLEAGSGNTIYF	TGTGCCAGCAGCTTAGAAGCAGGGTCTGGAAACACCATATATTTT
-	-	TRBV5-1	TRBJ1-5	CASSVDGFSNQPQHF	TGCGCCAGCAGCGTCGACGGGTTTAGCAATCAGCCCCAGCATTTT
few	TRBD1	TRBV23-1	TRBJ2-7	CASSQGQGINEQYF	TGCGCCAGCAGTCAGGGACAGGGGATCAACGAGCAGTACTTC
few	-	TRBV19	TRBJ1-5	CASSMTSGTPSQHF	TGTGCCAGTAGCATGACCTCCGGGACACCGAGCCAGCATTTT
-	-	TRBV13	TRBJ2-3	CASSPPRTPNTDTQYF	TGTGCCAGCAGCCCACCCCGGACTCCAAACACAGATACGCAGTATTTT
-	-	TRBV7-9	TRBJ2-1	CASSRRDVRLSYNEQFF	TGTGCCAGCAGCCGTCGTGATGTTAGACTGTCCTACAATGAGCAGTTCTTC
-	TRBD1	TRBV30	TRBJ2-7	CAWSVRGRGRSGYEQYF	TGTGCCTGGAGTGTACGGGGCAGGGGGCGCTCGGGGTACGAGCAGTACTTC
-	-	TRBV29-1	TRBJ2-5	CSVGQGPWVETQYF	TGCAGCGTTGGGCAGGGGCCGTGGGTAGAGACCCAGTACTTC
-	-	TRBV21-1	TRBJ2-5	CASSGTGGGETQYF	TGTGCCAGCAGCGGCACAGGGGGCGGGGAGACCCAGTACTTC
-	TRBD2	TRBV7-2	TRBJ2-7	CASSLARGSGSPSHF	TGTGCCAGCAGCTTAGCGCGCGGTAGCGGGAGCCCCTCACACTTC